Each of the 3 T cell receptor beta chains below was sequenced from the same sample in a study of CXCR3-negative and CXCR3-positive naive CD8 T cells. Study findings and constraints: Hydrophobicity of TRB CDR3s was greater in CXCR3-positive naive cells than in CXCR3-negative naive cells.

5' RACE that incorporated UMI labels was used to prepare the TRB cDNA libraries. Reprocessing the 5' RACE reads, TCRdb reports a single entry for every CDR3 protein and omits DNA. The table counts about 6,700 distinct CDR3 sequences; more than 1% lies in the top ten. Antigens for these TCRs are unknown. Specimen: naive CXCR3+ CD8+ T cells from blood. Subset reported: CD45RO-CCR7+CD27+CD95- naive CD8+ T cells expressing CXCR3 (TNR3+). The source of these receptors is a human donor in good health. Some clones in this sample may be carry-over from other donors' samples.

The rearrangement joins TRBV2 to TRBJ1-1. This CDR3 spans 14 amino acids. Germline CDR1 is SNHLY and CDR2 is FYNNEI. CDR3 protein: CASSDWQGYTEAFF.

This chain links TRBV28 with TRBJ1-6; TCRdb's D gene call, TRBD1, goes unchecked for lack of DNA. The CDR3 loop spans 13 amino acids. In germline, CDR1 is MDHEN, CDR2 SYDVKM. CDR3 in amino acids: CASKGRYNSPLHF.

This clonotype counts as medium-sized by frequency. J is TRBJ2-5 and V is TRBV12-5; the TCRdb call, TRBD1, lacks DNA for checking. Germline CDR1 LGHNT, CDR2 FRNRAP. The CDR3 is 15 residues long. The CDR3 region is CASRPSWVGEETQYF.